Sequencing of this T cell receptor beta chain was carried out in a study of human T cells and chemical hapten exposure. General study points: Among TCRs, those above 1 in 1000 frequency were unaffected by DPC sensitization.

For the library, individual cDNA molecules each received unique molecular identifiers. Authors' analysis steps: The median was about 100,000 TCRs per sample, ranging roughly 23,224 to 750,000. TCRdb reanalysed the RACE reads using MiXCR and keeps one entry per CDR3 protein. Clone size and V and J calls follow TCRdb, not the original study. The data contain more than 75,000 distinct CDR3 sequences, roughly 8.7% of them singletons. This clonotype was picked up a small number of times. The antigen is unknown. Time point described: healthy volunteer bleed at 6 weeks. Unfractionated whole blood was the source of the extracted total RNA. This TCR was sampled from a male donor in good health. Some clones in this sample may be carry-over from other donors' samples. The source material was whole blood.

CDR3 nucleotide sequence: TGTGCCAGCAGCCGCGAGTCTGAAGCTTTCTTT. This encodes CASSRESEAFF. The V call is TRBV7-9, the J call TRBJ1-1; unclear D gene. The CDR3 length is 11 residues. V lost 5 bases, J lost 6 bases, and 7 bases lay in between. The V gene's germline CDR1 is SEHNR and CDR2 FQNEAQ (reference sequence). Drawing the rest from reference TRBV7-9 and TRBJ1-1, the complete variable domain is DTGVSQNPRHKITKRGQNVTFRCDPISEHNRLYWYRQTLGQGPEFLTYFQNEAQLEKSRLLSDRFSAERPKGSFSTLEIQRTEQGDSAMYLCASSRESEAFFGQGTRLTVV.